A selection of T cell receptor beta chains follows, all from one sample in a study of T-cell reconstitution after alpha-beta-depleted transplantation in children. TCRdb independently ran MiXCR on the PCR reads; one entry per CDR3 protein. The top ten clones hold 13% to 15% of a sample with about 600,000 distinct CDR3 sequences, 23% of them seen once. This material consisted of PBMCs, mostly from graft donor cells, taken 360 days after TCRalphabeta/CD19-depleted stem cell transplant. Receptor source: a boy under three years old who had a stem cell transplant for acute myeloid leukemia, so the T cells may come from the graft donor. The conserved cysteine and the conserved F or W are not part of the CDR3 here. A D gene is named only where the DNA matches it firmly. Not every row has a clone size; where given, it reads once, few, many or a size class.

>TRBD1|.|TRBV29-1
SVLGTGGTDTQY
>.|once|TRBV28
ASSLTGTSDPNYGYT
>.|.|TRBV6-2/TRBV6-3
ASGLNWNQPQH
>TRBD1|many|TRBV20-1
SETGDGTDTQY
>.|.|TRBV9
ASSVSALNEQF
>.|many|TRBV24-1
ATSDRQGPYNEQF
>TRBD1|.|TRBV7-9
ASSLDRADAVRTQY
>.|.|TRBV18
ASSPSSASGNTIY
>TRBD2|few|TRBV4-2
ASSQVRLAGGRGDEQY
>.|many|TRBV12-3/TRBV12-4
ASSFRREAGEQY
>TRBD1|many|TRBV29-1
SVEGDRGEQF
>.|many|TRBV6-1
ASSHGGAGTGELF
>.|.|TRBV19
ASLGPNTGELF
>TRBD1|.|TRBV5-5
ASKTGTGIYEQY
>TRBD1|many|TRBV20-1
SARRPGTGTQPQH
>TRBD1|.|TRBV6-5
ASSLTGTGRYGYT
>.|.|TRBV4-2
ASSQLHATNEKLF